This passage covers 18 T cell receptor beta chains from one sample sequenced in a study of cytomegalovirus exposure and HLA in healthy donors. Assay used: immunoSEQ multiplex PCR; TCRdb lists only in-frame clones, some missing. The sample shows 180,000 or so clones, around nine tenths of them seen only once. The source material was PBMCs. All receptors derive from a young man in good health and CMV-seropositive.

The gene calls are TRBV7-9 and TRBJ2-1, with 10 bases aligning to TRBD1. In germline, CDR1 is SEHNR, CDR2 FQNEAQ (reference sequence). The CDR3 sequence is 15 residues long. V shed 6 bases and J 5 bases; nucleotides not matched to a gene: 7. CDR3 nucleotide sequence: TGTGCCAGCAGTTCCGGACAGGGGGAGCACAATGAGCAGTTCTTC. Residues: CASSSGQGEHNEQFF.

The J gene is TRBJ2-3, the V gene TRBV7-6; 7 positions agree with TRBD1. Trimming took 5 bases from V and 4 from J; bases not matched to a gene: 9. The CDR3 sequence is 15 residues long. CDR1 is SGHVS and CDR2 is FNYEAQ in the germline V gene. The CDR3 region has the DNA TGTGCCAGCAGCCCGACAGGGTCGATCGCAGATACGCAGTATTTT. This sequence encodes CASSPTGSIADTQYF.

The chain couples TRBV5-4 to TRBJ1-1; no definite D call. V was pared by 4 bases and J by 2 bases, with 9 bases between. Germline CDR1 is SGHNT and CDR2 is YYREEE (reference sequence). CDR3 length: 13 residues. The CDR3 region is CASSPLINTEAFF. DNA of the CDR3: TGTGCCAGCAGCCCCCTGATAAACACTGAAGCTTTCTTT.

The rearrangement joins TRBV6-5 to TRBJ2-5; no definite D call. The CDR3 is 13 amino acids. Germline V gene sequence: CDR1 MNHEY, CDR2 SVGAGI. V lost 0 bases, J lost 5 bases, and 7 bases lay in between. CDR3 sequence: CASSYSVRETQYF. CDR3 coding DNA: TGTGCCAGCAGTTACTCGGTTCGCGAGACCCAGTACTTC.

A single count supports this clone. The V and J genes are TRBV7-8 and TRBJ1-2; D is ambiguous. The CDR3 consists of 13 residues. Germline lookup yields CDR1 SGHVS and CDR2 FQNEAQ. Trimming shortened V by 6 bases and J by 3 bases, and 11 bases separated the two germline ends. CDR3 DNA: TGTGCCAGCAGATCGGACTCCCACTATGGCTACACCTTC. Residues: CASRSDSHYGYTF.

The CDR3 region is CASSEARRDRVLGSGNTIYF. In DNA, the CDR3 is TGTGCCAGCAGTGAAGCGAGGAGGGACAGGGTTTTGGGCTCTGGAAACACCATATATTTT. J is TRBJ1-3 and V is TRBV6-1; 9 bases fit TRBD1. The trim removed 0 bases at V and 0 bases at J, leaving 12 bases unmatched. Germline V CDR1 and CDR2: MNHNS, SASEGT. The length of the CDR3 is 20 residues.

V is TRBV9 and J is TRBJ2-5, with D perhaps TRBD2 (6 bases). The CDR3 runs 13 residues. Germline lookup yields CDR1 SGDLS and CDR2 YYNGEE. Trimming stripped 3 bases from V and 5 bases from J, with 11 bases between. CDR3 in amino acids: CASSAQGGETQYF. CDR3 nucleotide sequence: TGTGCCAGCAGCGCCCAGGGAGGTGAGACCCAGTACTTC.

The rearrangement links TRBV4-1 to TRBJ2-3; TRBD2 agrees at 8 bases. Per the germline V gene, CDR1 is MGHRA and CDR2 is YSYEKL. The CDR3 extends over 18 amino acids. Trimming at V came to 3 bases and at J to 4 bases, leaving 15 bases not matched to a gene. CDR3 in DNA: TGCGCCAGCAGCCACAGTCAAGACGGGAGGGCGGGGTCAGATACGCAGTATTTT. Protein product: CASSHSQDGRAGSDTQYF.

The chain combines TRBV25-1 with TRBJ2-5; D is undetermined. The germline CDR1 and CDR2 sequences are MGHDK and SYGVNS. CDR3 length equals 11 residues. With 10 bases removed from V and 5 bases from J, the gap between germline ends came to 11 bases. The CDR3 region is CATYHRETQYF. The CDR3 nucleotides read TGTGCCACCTATCATAGGGAGACCCAGTACTTC.

This chain links TRBV4-1 with TRBJ1-1; maybe TRBD1 (6 bases). Trimming removed 4 bases from V and 2 bases from J, with 14 bases in between. The CDR3 is 15 amino acids. Germline CDR1 reads MGHRA; CDR2 reads YSYEKL. The CDR3 here is CASSRPDSFNTEAFF. In nucleotides, the CDR3 is TGCGCCAGCAGCCGACCGGACAGCTTTAACACTGAAGCTTTCTTT.

In DNA, the CDR3 is TGCGCCAGCAGCGCCGGCAGGGTTGATGAGACCCAGTACTTC. Its translation is CASSAGRVDETQYF. This chain joins TRBV5-1 and TRBJ2-5, with D tentatively TRBD1 (5 bases). CDR1 is SGHRS and CDR2 is YFSETQ in the germline V gene. V lost 4 bases, J lost 5 bases, and 15 bases lay in between. This CDR3 has 14 amino acids.

V is TRBV4-1 and J is TRBJ1-5; D is unclear. Trimming took off 4 bases at V and 2 bases at J, with 15 bases between the two ends. The CDR3 spans 16 residues. The germline CDR1 and CDR2 sequences are MGHRA and YSYEKL. CDR3 bases: TGCGCCAGCAGCCCCTCCCGGGGTTCGGGCAATCAGCCCCAGCATTTT. This sequence encodes CASSPSRGSGNQPQHF.

CDR3 sequence (DNA): TGTGCTAGTGGTTTCCTTCCGACGGGGAATGGCTACACCTTC. It encodes CASGFLPTGNGYTF. V and J are TRBV12-5 and TRBJ1-2; D gene ambiguous. Germline V lookup: CDR1 LGHNT, CDR2 FRNRAP. Trimming removed 3 bases at V and 6 bases at J, with 14 bases between. This CDR3 is built from 14 residues.

This clone was observed a few times. V and J are TRBV6-6 and TRBJ2-7, with D perhaps matching TRBD1 (6 bases). CDR3 length: 14 amino acids. With 7 bases removed from V and 4 bases from J, the gap between germline ends came to 17 bases. The germline CDR1 and CDR2 sequences are MNHNY and SVGAGI (reference sequence). CDR3: CASTPARGWYEQYF. CDR3 DNA sequence: TGTGCCAGCACCCCGGCTAGGGGGTGGTACGAGCAGTACTTC.

The chain employs TRBV2 and TRBJ1-5; D possibly corresponds to TRBD1 (5 bases). The CDR3 is 17 amino acids. Germline values: CDR1 SNHLY, CDR2 FYNNEI. V lost 5 bases and J lost 0, with 17 bases in between. The CDR3 spells CASSPPGGGYSNQPQHF. CDR3 sequence (DNA): TGTGCCAGCAGTCCGCCAGGCGGGGGATATAGCAATCAGCCCCAGCATTTT.

The V and J genes are TRBV10-3 and TRBJ1-2; 10 bases line up with TRBD1. The CDR3 length is 17 residues. Germline V CDR1 and CDR2: ENHRY, SYGVKD. V dropped 3 bases and J dropped 6; count of bases not matched to a gene: 13. CDR3 DNA: TGTGCCATCAGTGATCCTACTCCGGGACAGGGGAATGATGGCTACACCTTC. It is translated as CAISDPTPGQGNDGYTF.

J is TRBJ2-5 and V is TRBV14, with TRBD1 as a possible D gene (5 bases). CDR1 and CDR2 from the germline V gene are SGHDN and FVKESK. There are 15 residues in the CDR3. V dropped 0 bases and J dropped 7 bases, with 15 bases sitting between them. The CDR3 DNA follows: TGTGCCAGCAGCCAAGAGAGGCAGGGTCTTATGACCCAGTACTTC. Its protein is CASSQERQGLMTQYF.

The chain joins TRBV5-1 to TRBJ2-7; D is ambiguous. With 6 bases removed from V and 2 bases from J, the gap between germline ends came to 12 bases. This CDR3 is built from 13 residues. CDR1 is SGHRS, CDR2 YFSETQ, per germline. The CDR3: CASNPDGAYEQYF. The CDR3 DNA follows: TGCGCCAGCAACCCGGACGGAGCCTACGAGCAGTACTTC.